This TCR beta chain is from a study of blood T cell repertoires in COVID-19 (dated by TCRdb to about 2020). Context from the whole study: Collaborator samples came from the United States, Italy and Spain and covered acute and convalescent phases of COVID-19. The prospective study material was composed of cDNA or gDNA derived from T cells, B-cell-depleted T cells, or PBMCs. Subjects who had been exposed to COVID-19, were actively infected with it, or had recovered from it provided the deeply sampled blood TCRbeta repertoires that made up the dataset. A freely available public database, intended as a resource for researchers studying the immune response to SARS-CoV-2, is where the repertoires were released. Samples came from the ongoing ImmuneRACE study (first 160 participants) plus 1,254 subjects from 6 global collaborators. Nearly every sample came with metadata listing a de-identified subject ID, COVID-19 status, age in years and sex. Where available, HLA class I and class II types were obtained from metadata supplied by the sample provider rather than from assay-based typing. The full study reports these points: How much clinical and demographic metadata was included differed by source and by participant, and the metadata was provided uncurated.

Each collaborating institution followed its own protocols to collect whole blood in K2EDTA tubes. For TCRbeta analysis, collaborator samples were shipped as frozen whole blood, as isolated PBMCs, or as DNA extracted from either sample type. TCRbeta CDR3 regions were amplified from genomic DNA by means of the immunoSEQ Assay, a bias-controlled multiplex PCR. On the study's bioinformatics: Within the assay, amplification of reference gene primers was used to estimate how many nucleated cells each sample contained. To quantify the absolute abundance of each unique TCRbeta CDR3 rearrangement, sequence reads were collapsed and filtered. For each sample, productive Simpson clonality was calculated by taking the square root of Simpson's diversity index across productive rearrangements. In TCRdb, the immuneACCESS table is reduced to in-frame sequences with V and J assigned. These tables do not hold every clone; where another copy was compared, an unresolved V gene accounts for under half, and the others remain unexplained. V and J calls and clone size are given by that table; D and trimming were obtained from the DNA. Recorded for this sample are 650,000 to 800,000 clones; 90% of them occurred a single time. The ten largest clones take up about 0.26% of the sample.

With respect to this clone: The clone's antigen remains unknown. Base quality data are lacking; no much larger clone is found one base away.

Deletion took 0 bases off V and 8 bases off J, with a span of 13 bases between the germline ends. The germline V gene encodes CDR1 LNHNV and CDR2 YYDKDF (reference sequence). The CDR3 runs 14 amino acids, cysteine and phenylalanine included. The kept DNA is CDR3 alone, 42 bases in frame from the first base. The chain couples TRBV15 to TRBJ1-2, with the D gene call left open. The sequenced material came from peripheral blood. This receptor was identified in a woman aged 18-29 years with acute or convalescent COVID-19. The CDR3 protein sequence reads: CATSRDWGGMGYTF. In nucleotide form, the sequence is TGTGCCACCAGCAGAGACTGGGGAGGCATGGGCTACACCTTC.